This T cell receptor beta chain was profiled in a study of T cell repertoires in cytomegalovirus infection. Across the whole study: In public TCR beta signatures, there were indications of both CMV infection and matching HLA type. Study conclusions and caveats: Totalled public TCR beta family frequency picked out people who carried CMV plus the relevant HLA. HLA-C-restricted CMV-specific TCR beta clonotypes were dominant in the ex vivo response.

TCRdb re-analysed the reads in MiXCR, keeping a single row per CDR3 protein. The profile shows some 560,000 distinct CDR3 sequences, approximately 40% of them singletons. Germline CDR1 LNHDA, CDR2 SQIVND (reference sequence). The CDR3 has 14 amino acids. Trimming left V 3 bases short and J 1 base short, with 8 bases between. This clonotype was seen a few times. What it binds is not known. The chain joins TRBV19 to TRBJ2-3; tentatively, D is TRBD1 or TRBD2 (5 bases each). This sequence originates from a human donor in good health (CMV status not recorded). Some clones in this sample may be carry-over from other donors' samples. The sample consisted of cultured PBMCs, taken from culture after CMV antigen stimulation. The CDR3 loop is CASSMRDRTDTQYF. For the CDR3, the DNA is TGTGCCAGTAGTATGAGGGACCGCACAGATACGCAGTATTTT.